The following is a T cell receptor beta chain sequence with its context. What it binds is unknown. These data originate in a study of T-cell memory formation after mild COVID-19. Study observations and caveats: Some clones that responded turned up in pre-infection memory, which suggests that cross-reactive memory joined in. CD4+ contracting clones were mainly CM and EM; CD8+ ones, EMRA.

TCRdb recomputed calls from the 5' RACE reads with MiXCR, one row per CDR3 protein. The sample comprises roughly 400,000 distinct CDR3 sequences, more than 20% of which are singletons, and around 8.7% rests with the top ten. The sequence was collected from an adult woman who had mild COVID-19 (a few samples of this study predate the infection). Cell type and time point are not known. The sample comprised PBMCs or a T cell subset sorted from them (not recorded which).

CDR3 nucleotides: TGCAGTGCCTTGGACAGGCGCACTGAAGCTTTCTTT. Translated, it gives CSALDRRTEAFF. The chain joins TRBV20-1 to TRBJ1-1; 7 nucleotides line up with TRBD1. CDR3 length: 12 amino acids. Unmatched junction bases numbered 5, after V lost 6 bases and J lost 4 bases. CDR1 and CDR2 from the germline V gene are DFQATT and SNEGSKA (reference sequence).